This entry lists 19 T cell receptor beta chains sequenced from one sample in a study of blood T cell repertoires in COVID-19. Clones were sequenced by immunoSEQ multiplex PCR, and TCRdb holds only the in-frame ones, with some missing. This table holds tens of thousands of clones, around 85% found once. The sequencing input was peripheral blood. These receptors were collected from a man aged 45-65 years with acute or convalescent COVID-19.

The CDR3 is CASSRLAGVSNEQFF. The CDR3 DNA reads TGTGCCAGCAGTCGACTAGCGGGAGTTTCCAATGAGCAGTTCTTC. The chain combines TRBV6-4 with TRBJ2-1; 12 bases are shared with TRBD2. The CDR3 has 15 amino acids. Germline trimming cut 5 bases from V and 6 bases from J; bases unmatched to any gene: 5. Germline loops: CDR1 MRHNA, CDR2 SNTAGT.

CDR3 sequence: CASSLANRGPNSPLHF. CDR3 coding DNA: TGTGCCAGCAGCTTAGCGAACAGGGGGCCTAATTCACCCCTCCACTTT. The J gene is TRBJ1-6, the V gene TRBV7-2; the match to TRBD1 covers 9 bases. In germline, CDR1 is SGHTA, CDR2 FQGNSA. The CDR3 has 16 residues. The J segment lost 6 bases and the V segment lost 0 bases, leaving 3 bases of the junction unmatched.

The V and J genes are TRBV5-5 and TRBJ1-1; TRBD1 matches 9 bases. The CDR3 runs to 17 residues. The V and J ends lost 5 bases and 1 base, in that order; junction bases with no gene match: 12. CDR1 is SGHKS and CDR2 is YYEKEE in the germline V gene (reference sequence). The CDR3 loop is CASRPRTGVLENTEAFF. The DNA of the CDR3 is TGTGCCAGCAGGCCCCGGACAGGGGTCTTGGAGAACACTGAAGCTTTCTTT.

This rearrangement joins TRBV6-5 to TRBJ1-1; D is unresolved. This CDR3 contains 15 residues. Germline V gives CDR1 MNHEY, CDR2 SVGAGI. Trimming cost V 2 bases and J 0 bases, with 10 bases left between them. CDR3 amino acids: CASSYPQYMNTEAFF. DNA for the CDR3: TGTGCCAGCAGTTACCCACAGTACATGAACACTGAAGCTTTCTTT.

The chain uses TRBV2 and TRBJ1-1; 10 nucleotides line up with TRBD1. The V gene end was trimmed by 4 bases and the J gene end by 2 bases; junction bases not matched to a gene: 7. The CDR3 is made up of 16 amino acids. Germline loops: CDR1 SNHLY, CDR2 FYNNEI. Written as DNA, the CDR3 is TGTGCCAGCAGTGTCCGGGACAGGGGCTATAACACTGAAGCTTTCTTT. Translating it yields CASSVRDRGYNTEAFF.

The genes are TRBV9 and TRBJ1-4, with a weak D call TRBD1 (5 bases). From germline, CDR1 is SGDLS and CDR2 YYNGEE. The CDR3 loop spans 17 amino acids. Trimming removed 0 bases at V and 0 bases at J, with 12 bases between. The CDR3 reads CASSVAARQPTNEKLFF. The CDR3 region has the DNA TGTGCCAGCAGCGTAGCGGCACGACAGCCAACTAATGAAAAACTGTTTTTT.

J is TRBJ1-5 and V is TRBV2; D not resolved. Germline V gene lookup returns CDR1 SNHLY and CDR2 FYNNEI. The CDR3 covers 14 residues. Trimming pared 3 bases from V and 4 bases from J, leaving 10 bases between. Here the CDR3 DNA reads TGTGCCAGCAGTGAGACTTTTGGTAATCAGCCCCAGCATTTT. This translates into CASSETFGNQPQHF.

The chain couples TRBV4-2 to TRBJ2-3; a possible D gene is TRBD2 (6 bases). The germline CDR1 and CDR2 sequences are LGHNA and YNFKEQ. This CDR3 spans 16 amino acids. Deletions cut 0 bases from V and 6 bases from J, with 16 bases between. The CDR3 reads CASSQDRRESYDTQYF. The CDR3 coding sequence is TGTGCCAGCAGCCAAGATCGACGGGAGAGTTACGATACGCAGTATTTT.

The chain carries TRBV10-3 and TRBJ1-2; D possibly corresponds to TRBD1 (6 bases). CDR3 length: 13 amino acids. V was cut by 7 bases and J by 4 bases, with 13 bases left in between. In germline, CDR1 is ENHRY, CDR2 SYGVKD. The chain's CDR3 is CAITEDRLYGYTF. For the CDR3, the DNA is TGTGCCATCACCGAAGACAGGCTCTATGGCTACACCTTC.

There are a few counts of this clone. The chain joins TRBV29-1 to TRBJ1-2; 7 bases are shared with TRBD1. With V trimmed by 4 bases and J by 5 bases, 4 bases remained unmatched. CDR1 is SQVTM, CDR2 ANQGSEA, per germline. The CDR3 extends over 12 amino acids. The DNA of the CDR3 is TGCAGCGTTGGAAGGGACAGATATGGCTACACCTTC. This translates into CSVGRDRYGYTF.

This chain links TRBV3-1 (or the pseudogene TRBV3-2) with TRBJ2-2; 7 bases are a match to TRBD1. Germline V gene data show CDR1 as LGHDT and CDR2 as YNNKEL (reference sequence). Trimming cost V 6 bases and J 3 bases; bases outside gene matches: 1. CDR3 length equals 13 residues. The CDR3 nucleotides are TGTGCCAGCAGGCAGGGGGACACCGGGGAGCTGTTTTTT. Its protein product is CASRQGDTGELFF.

This chain joins TRBV6-5 and TRBJ1-2; no reliable D call. This CDR3 spans 15 amino acids. Germline loops: CDR1 MNHEY, CDR2 SVGAGI. The ends were cut back, 4 bases at V and 5 bases at J, with 17 bases in the middle. Written as DNA, the CDR3 is TGTGCCAGCAGTTCTACGTGGAGGGTAGGGTATGGCTACACCTTC. Protein: CASSSTWRVGYGYTF.

The J gene is TRBJ2-4, the V gene TRBV2; 9 bases are shared with TRBD1. Unmatched junction bases numbered 12, after V lost 5 bases and J lost 7 bases. This CDR3 spans 16 amino acids. The germline CDR1 and CDR2 sequences are SNHLY and FYNNEI. Here the CDR3 reads CASSFLPGQGENIQYF. The CDR3 DNA reads TGTGCCAGCAGTTTTCTTCCGGGACAGGGTGAGAACATTCAGTACTTC.

The V call is TRBV15, the J call TRBJ2-7; D gene uncertain. Trimming left V 5 bases short and J 2 bases short, with 16 bases between. Germline assignment: CDR1 LNHNV and CDR2 YYDKDF (reference sequence). CDR3 length equals 15 residues. CDR3 protein: CATSPTGGGAYEQYF. In DNA form, the CDR3 reads TGTGCCACCAGCCCGACGGGTGGCGGAGCCTACGAGCAGTACTTC. The entire variable domain, with the rest obtained from reference TRBV15 and TRBJ2-7, is as follows: DAMVIQNPRYQVTQFGKPVTLSCSQTLNHNVMYWYQQKSSQAPKLLFHYYDKDFNNEADTPDNFQSRRPNTSFCFLDIRSPGLGDTAMYLCATSPTGGGAYEQYFGPGTRLTVT.

Regarding this clone: Within the sample, other DNA sequences also encode this same CDR3. J is TRBJ1-1 and V is TRBV7-9; 9 bases align to TRBD1. This CDR3 is built from 14 residues. Germline assignment: CDR1 SEHNR and CDR2 FQNEAQ (reference sequence). The junction had 6 bases not matched to a gene; V was cut back by 5 bases and J by 5 bases. CDR3 sequence: CASSLGQGSTEAFF. In DNA form, the CDR3 reads TGTGCCAGCAGCCTAGGACAGGGGAGTACTGAAGCTTTCTTT.

This clone was counted between two and nine times. The chain has TRBV24-1 and TRBJ2-1, with 11 bases lining up with TRBD2. The length of the CDR3 is 15 residues. From germline, CDR1 is KGHDR and CDR2 SFDVKD. V trimming: 4 bases; J trimming: 8 bases; junction bases outside the gene matches: 6. DNA of the CDR3: TGTGCCACCAGTGAACTAGCGGGAGAGGTCGATGAGCAGTTCTTC. Translating it yields CATSELAGEVDEQFF.

The chain recombines TRBV19 with TRBJ2-3; D ambiguous. Looked up from germline, CDR1 is LNHDA and CDR2 is SQIVND (reference sequence). Trimming took 2 bases from V and 1 from J, leaving 10 bases between them. The CDR3 runs to 15 residues. CDR3 sequence (DNA): TGTGCCAGTAGTATAATGGCTCTTGGCACAGATACGCAGTATTTT. Amino acids: CASSIMALGTDTQYF.

Here the CDR3 reads CASSEDAGTGNTIYF. The CDR3 DNA reads as TGTGCCAGCAGCGAGGATGCAGGGACTGGAAACACCATATATTTT. The genes are TRBV9 and TRBJ1-3; D might be TRBD1 (5 bases). V dropped 3 bases and J dropped 2 bases, with 12 bases sitting between them. CDR1 SGDLS and CDR2 YYNGEE come from the germline V gene. The CDR3 consists of 15 residues.

The chain combines TRBV10-3 with TRBJ2-3, with 7 bases identical to TRBD2. The CDR3 length is 16 residues. CDR1 is ENHRY and CDR2 is SYGVKD in the germline V gene. Unmatched junction bases numbered 7, after V lost 4 bases and J lost 0 bases. The CDR3 bases are TGTGCCATCAGTGGGACTGCTAGCGGTAGCACAGATACGCAGTATTTT. Translated: CAISGTASGSTDTQYF.